Presented here are 18 T cell receptor beta chains from one specimen sequenced in a study of CXCR3-negative and CXCR3-positive naive CD8 T cells. UMI-labeled 5' RACE yielded the TRB cDNA libraries. For each CDR3 protein, TCRdb gives one entry from its re-call of the 5' RACE reads, without DNA. The data show around 7,400 distinct CDR3 sequences, and the top ten clones hold 1.5% to 2%. Material for sequencing was naive CXCR3- CD8+ T cells from blood. Described subset: CD45RO-CCR7+CD27+CD95- naive CD8+ T cells lacking CXCR3 (TNR3-). The receptors derive from a human donor in good health. Some clones in this sample may be carry-over from other donors' samples.

Its frequency marks this clonotype as medium-sized (0.01 to 0.1%). The CDR3 loop reads CSADSVGEQFF. This sequence joins TRBV29-1 and TRBJ2-1; TCRdb's assignment of TRBD1 cannot be checked, as there is no DNA. This CDR3 has 11 amino acids. Germline CDR1 is SQVTM and CDR2 is ANQGSEA.

Measured by frequency, this clonotype is medium-sized. J is TRBJ2-1 and V is TRBV29-1; TCRdb gives TRBD2 as the D gene, but with no DNA this cannot be confirmed. CDR3 length: 15 residues. Per germline, CDR1 SQVTM and CDR2 ANQGSEA. CDR3: CSVDPAEGTYNEQFF.

This chain connects TRBV5-6 to TRBJ2-3; TCRdb's D call of TRBD2 is untestable without DNA. The CDR3 contains 15 residues. Germline lookup yields CDR1 SGHDT and CDR2 YYEEEE. The CDR3 loop is CASSLAVGEADTQYF.

In terms of frequency, this clonotype is medium-sized. The rearrangement uses TRBV7-6 and TRBJ2-1. The germline CDR1 and CDR2 sequences are SGHVS and FNYEAQ. This CDR3 region has 14 residues. CDR3 region: CASSLAGWGNEQFF.

This rearrangement joins TRBV9 to TRBJ2-3; checking the TCRdb D call of TRBD1 is not possible without DNA. Per the germline V gene, CDR1 is SGDLS and CDR2 is YYNGEE. The CDR3 covers 15 residues. Here the CDR3 reads CASSEGGFHTDTQYF. The whole variable domain, filled in from reference TRBV9 and TRBJ2-3, reads DSGVTQTPKHLITATGQRVTLRCSPRSGDLSVYWYQQSLDQGLQFLIQYYNGEERAKGNILERFSAQQFPDLHSELNLSSLELGDSALYFCASSEGGFHTDTQYFGPGTRLTVL.

The chain couples TRBV7-6 to TRBJ2-1; TCRdb's assignment of TRBD1 cannot be checked, as there is no DNA. CDR3 length: 13 residues. CDR1 is SGHVS and CDR2 is FNYEAQ in the germline V gene. CDR3 region: CASSEESGDEQFF.

The J gene is TRBJ2-1, the V gene TRBV19; TCRdb names TRBD2, which stays unverified in the absence of DNA. The germline gives CDR1 LNHDA, CDR2 SQIVND (reference sequence). The CDR3 totals 19 residues. CDR3 sequence: CASTASSGTSGRAYNEQFF.

By frequency, this clonotype registers medium-sized (0.01 to 0.1%). The V gene is TRBV4-1, the J gene TRBJ1-6; the D call of TRBD1 rests on TCRdb alone, since no DNA is present to check it. Per the germline V gene, CDR1 is MGHRA and CDR2 is YSYEKL. The CDR3 is made up of 15 amino acids. The CDR3 protein is CASSREGTDNSPLHF.

The V gene is TRBV6-5, the J gene TRBJ2-3; TCRdb's D call, TRBD1, is unchecked because there is no DNA. CDR1 is MNHEY, CDR2 SVGAGI, per germline. The CDR3 extends over 17 amino acids. The CDR3: CASSYSEEAGARDTQYF.

By frequency, this clonotype is medium-sized. The chain joins TRBV20-1 to TRBJ2-7; TCRdb's D call of TRBD2 is untestable without DNA. The CDR3 consists of 15 residues. Germline CDR1 DFQATT, CDR2 SNEGSKA (reference sequence). The CDR3 loop reads CSATQSGRSSYEQYF.

V gene TRBV3-1 combines with J gene TRBJ2-7; absent DNA, TCRdb's TRBD1 call cannot be checked. The CDR3 sequence is 16 residues long. In germline, CDR1 is LGHDT, CDR2 YNNKEL (reference sequence). The CDR3 sequence is CASSPVTGKGAYEQYF.

In terms of frequency, this clonotype is medium-sized. The CDR3: CASRATGSGANVLTF. The chain uses TRBV7-2 and TRBJ2-6; TCRdb's D gene call, TRBD1, goes unchecked for lack of DNA. Germline CDR1 and CDR2: SGHTA and FQGNSA. The CDR3 spans 15 residues.

This clonotype counts as medium-sized (0.01 to 0.1%) by frequency. The CDR3: CASRKDRDTGELFF. The V and J genes are TRBV6-9 and TRBJ2-2; the D call from TCRdb, TRBD1, cannot be confirmed without DNA. Germline CDR1 and CDR2: MNHGY and SVAAGI. The CDR3 loop spans 14 amino acids.

This chain connects TRBV12-2 to TRBJ2-1; TCRdb gives TRBD2 as the D gene, but with no DNA this cannot be confirmed. TRBV12-2 is a listed pseudogene. There are 14 residues in the CDR3. The CDR3 loop reads CASRSSGEYNEQFF.

The genes are TRBV3-1 and TRBJ2-7; TCRdb reports TRBD2, a call that lacks DNA to check it against. The CDR3 length is 17 residues. Germline V CDR1 and CDR2: LGHDT, YNNKEL (reference sequence). CDR3 in amino acids: CASSPHTSGGLNYEQYF.

The chain is built from TRBV25-1 and TRBJ1-4. CDR1 and CDR2 from the germline V gene are MGHDK and SYGVNS. The CDR3 contains 16 residues. CDR3 loop: CASSEDRPTTNEKLFF.

Here the CDR3 reads CASTRGDGNQPQHF. The gene calls are TRBV2 and TRBJ1-5; TCRdb lists TRBD1, though no DNA is available to test this call. This CDR3 is built from 14 residues. Germline V CDR1 and CDR2: SNHLY, FYNNEI.

This clonotype is classed as medium-sized by frequency. The J gene is TRBJ2-7, the V gene TRBV20-1; TCRdb gives TRBD2 as the D gene, but with no DNA this cannot be confirmed. This CDR3 region has 14 residues. Germline values: CDR1 DFQATT, CDR2 SNEGSKA (reference sequence). The CDR3: CSATNSGTAREQYF.